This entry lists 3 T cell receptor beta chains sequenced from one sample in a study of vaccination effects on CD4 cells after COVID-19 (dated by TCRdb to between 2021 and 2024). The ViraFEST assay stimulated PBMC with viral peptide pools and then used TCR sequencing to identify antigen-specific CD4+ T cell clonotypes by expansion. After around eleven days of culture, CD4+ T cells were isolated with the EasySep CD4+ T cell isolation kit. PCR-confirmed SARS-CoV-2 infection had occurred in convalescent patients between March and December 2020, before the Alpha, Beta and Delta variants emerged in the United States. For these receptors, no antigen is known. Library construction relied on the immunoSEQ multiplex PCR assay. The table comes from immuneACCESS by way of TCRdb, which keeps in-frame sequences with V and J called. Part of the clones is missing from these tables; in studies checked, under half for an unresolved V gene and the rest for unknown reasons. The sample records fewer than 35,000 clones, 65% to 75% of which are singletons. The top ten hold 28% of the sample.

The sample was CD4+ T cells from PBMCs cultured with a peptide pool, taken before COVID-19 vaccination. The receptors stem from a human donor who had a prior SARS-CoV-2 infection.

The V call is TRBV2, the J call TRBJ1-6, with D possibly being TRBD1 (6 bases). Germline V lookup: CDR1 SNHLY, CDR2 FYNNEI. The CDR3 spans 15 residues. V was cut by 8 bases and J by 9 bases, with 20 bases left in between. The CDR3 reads CASAGARRGISPLHF. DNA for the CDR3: TGTGCCAGCGCGGGGGCGCGCAGGGGAATTTCACCCCTCCACTTT.

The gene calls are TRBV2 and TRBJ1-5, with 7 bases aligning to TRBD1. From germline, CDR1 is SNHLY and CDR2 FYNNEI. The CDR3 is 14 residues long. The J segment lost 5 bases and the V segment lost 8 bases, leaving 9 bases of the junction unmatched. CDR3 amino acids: CASHRQGGDQPQHF. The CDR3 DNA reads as TGTGCCAGCCACCGACAGGGAGGTGATCAGCCCCAGCATTTT.

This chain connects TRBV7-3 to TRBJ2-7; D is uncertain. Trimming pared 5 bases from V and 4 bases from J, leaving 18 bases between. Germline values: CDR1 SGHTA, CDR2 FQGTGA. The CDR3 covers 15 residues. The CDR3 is CASSRRLSHFYEQYF. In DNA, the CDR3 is TGTGCCAGCAGCCGTCGCCTGTCTCACTTTTACGAGCAGTACTTC.